This paragraph reports one T cell receptor (beta chain). No antigen is known for it. These data originate in a study of graft-versus-host responses after intestinal transplantation. Overall study: Induction with anti-thymocyte globulin, then tacrolimus and steroids for roughly 3 years, was given to all recipients. Overall study findings and caveats: Allografts carried high graft-versus-host to host-versus-graft clonal ratios in patients having graft-donor T cell macrochimerism.

Clones were sequenced by immunoSEQ multiplex PCR, and TCRdb holds only the in-frame ones, with some missing. Of some 82,000 clones in the sample, around 86% were seen once. The CDR3 sequence is 14 residues long. The source was unstimulated CD8+ T cells sorted from spleen or lymph node cells, collected before transplant. V is TRBV21-1 and J is TRBJ1-5; TRBD1, the table's D call, lacks a check against the DNA. TRBV21-1 is noted as a pseudogene. The origin of this receptor is a human donor who was the organ donor for an intestinal transplant. CDR3 nucleotide sequence: TGTGCCAGCAGCAAAATCCCAGGGTATCAGCCCCAGCATTTT. Its translation is CASSKIPGYQPQHF.